The source of this TCR beta chain is a study of blood T cell repertoires in COVID-19. Overall study context: T cells, B-cell-depleted T cells, or PBMCs provided the cDNA or gDNA that served as material.

The data were produced by immunoSEQ multiplex PCR, yet TCRdb's version contains in-frame clones alone and is incomplete. The data show 230,000 or so clones, about 85% seen once. V lost 6 bases and J lost 4; bases outside the gene matches: 8. Germline V lookup: CDR1 MNHNY, CDR2 SVGAGI (reference sequence). The CDR3 is made up of 15 amino acids. This chain joins TRBV6-6 and TRBJ2-1; TRBD1 agrees at 8 bases. Sequencing was done on a sample of peripheral blood. The clonotype comes from a man aged 25 to 40 with active or convalescent COVID-19. The CDR3 DNA reads as TGTGCCAGCAGCCCCGGACAGGGAATATACAATGAGCAGTTCTTC. Amino acid sequence: CASSPGQGIYNEQFF.